This entry features one T cell receptor beta chain sequence. This sample was taken from a study of preoperative IRX-2 immunotherapy in early breast cancer. Some clones are missing from TCRdb's copy, which holds only in-frame ones; the method was immunoSEQ multiplex PCR. The data show 25,000 or so clones, around 87% seen once. The germline V gene has CDR1 SGHDN and CDR2 FVKESK. CDR3 length: 11 amino acids. The V end lost 1 base, the J end lost 6 bases, and 3 bases lay between the germline ends. Regarding treatment: preoperative locoregional IRX-2 cytokine immunotherapy. Samples came from a phase Ib trial of preoperative locoregional IRX-2 cytokine immunotherapy.

The receptor comes from a human donor with breast cancer. Sequencing used tumor tissue, obtained after IRX-2 immunotherapy. The chain links TRBV14 to TRBJ1-1; D not resolved. CDR3 residues: CASSQGPEAFF. In DNA form, the CDR3 reads TGTGCCAGCAGCCAAGGTCCTGAAGCTTTCTTT.